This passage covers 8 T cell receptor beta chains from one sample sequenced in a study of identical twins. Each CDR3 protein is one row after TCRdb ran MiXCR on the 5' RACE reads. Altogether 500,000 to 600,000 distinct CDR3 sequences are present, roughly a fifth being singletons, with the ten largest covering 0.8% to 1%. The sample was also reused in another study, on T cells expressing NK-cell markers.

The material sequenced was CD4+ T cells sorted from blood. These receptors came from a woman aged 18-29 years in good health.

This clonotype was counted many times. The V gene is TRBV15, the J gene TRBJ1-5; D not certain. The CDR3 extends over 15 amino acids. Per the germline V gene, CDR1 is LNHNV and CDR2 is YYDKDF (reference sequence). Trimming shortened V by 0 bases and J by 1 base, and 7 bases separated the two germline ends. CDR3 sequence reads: CATSRDRGSNQPQHF. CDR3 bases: TGTGCCACCAGCAGAGATCGAGGGAGCAATCAGCCCCAGCATTTT. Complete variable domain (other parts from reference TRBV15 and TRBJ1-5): DAMVIQNPRYQVTQFGKPVTLSCSQTLNHNVMYWYQQKSSQAPKLLFHYYDKDFNNEADTPDNFQSRRPNTSFCFLDIRSPGLGDTAMYLCATSRDRGSNQPQHFGDGTRLSIL.

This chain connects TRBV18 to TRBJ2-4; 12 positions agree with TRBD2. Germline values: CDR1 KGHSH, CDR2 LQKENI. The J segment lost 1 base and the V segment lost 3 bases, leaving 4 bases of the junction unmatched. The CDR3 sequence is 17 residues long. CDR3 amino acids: CASSPRLAGVAKNIQYF. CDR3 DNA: TGTGCCAGCTCACCCCGACTAGCGGGAGTTGCCAAAAACATTCAGTACTTC.

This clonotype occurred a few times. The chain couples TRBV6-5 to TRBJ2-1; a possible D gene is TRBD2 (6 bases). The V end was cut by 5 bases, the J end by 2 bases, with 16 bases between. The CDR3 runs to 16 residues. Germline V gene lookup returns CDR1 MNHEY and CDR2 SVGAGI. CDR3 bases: TGTGCCAGCAGTACTCGGGATAGCGGCACCTACAATGAGCAGTTCTTC. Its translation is CASSTRDSGTYNEQFF.

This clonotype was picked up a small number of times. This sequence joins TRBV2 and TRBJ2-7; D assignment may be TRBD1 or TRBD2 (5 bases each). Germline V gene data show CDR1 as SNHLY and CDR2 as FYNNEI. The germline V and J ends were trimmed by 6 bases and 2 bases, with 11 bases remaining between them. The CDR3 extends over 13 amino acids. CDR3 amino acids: CASRWDGAYEQYF. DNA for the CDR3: TGTGCCAGCAGATGGGACGGGGCCTACGAGCAGTACTTC.

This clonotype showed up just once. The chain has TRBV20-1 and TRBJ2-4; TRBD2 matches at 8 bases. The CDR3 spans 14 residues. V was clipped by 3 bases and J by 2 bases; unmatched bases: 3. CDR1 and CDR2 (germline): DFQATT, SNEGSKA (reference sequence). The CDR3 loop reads CSASRGGPKNIQYF. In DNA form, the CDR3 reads TGCAGTGCTAGCCGGGGGGGGCCCAAAAACATTCAGTACTTC.

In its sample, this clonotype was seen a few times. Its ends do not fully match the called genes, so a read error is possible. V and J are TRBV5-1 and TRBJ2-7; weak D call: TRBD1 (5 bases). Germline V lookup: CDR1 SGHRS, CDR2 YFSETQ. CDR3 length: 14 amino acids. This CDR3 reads CASSLDNSNYEQYF. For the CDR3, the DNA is TGCGCCAGCAGTTTGGACAACTCCAACTACGAGCAGTACTTC.

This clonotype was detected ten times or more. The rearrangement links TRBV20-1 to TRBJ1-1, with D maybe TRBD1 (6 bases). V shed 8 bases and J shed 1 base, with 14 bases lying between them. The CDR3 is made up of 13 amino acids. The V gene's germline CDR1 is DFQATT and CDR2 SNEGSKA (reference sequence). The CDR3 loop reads CSSSGHSNTEAFF. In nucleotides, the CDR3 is TGCAGTTCCTCGGGACACTCGAACACTGAAGCTTTCTTT.

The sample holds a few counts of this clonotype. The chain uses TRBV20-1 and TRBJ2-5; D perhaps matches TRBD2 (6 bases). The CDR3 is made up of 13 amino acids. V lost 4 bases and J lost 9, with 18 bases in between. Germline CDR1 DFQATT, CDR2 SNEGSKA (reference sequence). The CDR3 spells CSATGETVRAQYF. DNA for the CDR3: TGCAGTGCTACGGGAGAGACGGTGCGGGCCCAGTACTTC.